One sample yielded the 8 T cell receptor beta chains listed below, sequenced in a study of blood T cell repertoires in COVID-19. Profiled with immunoSEQ multiplex PCR; TCRdb holds only in-frame clones, not every one. The profile shows some 69,000 clones, roughly 80% of them singletons. The sample consisted of peripheral blood. All receptors derive from a woman aged 70-85 years with acute or convalescent COVID-19.

The chain has TRBV7-9 and TRBJ2-5; 9 positions agree with TRBD2. The CDR3 is made up of 14 amino acids. V shed 6 bases and J 4 bases; nucleotides not matched to a gene: 6. The V gene's germline CDR1 is SEHNR and CDR2 FQNEAQ (reference sequence). This chain's CDR3 is CASSPGLASETQYF. The CDR3 DNA is TGTGCCAGCAGTCCGGGACTAGCTTCAGAGACCCAGTACTTC.

This clone is labeled medium-sized. The chain recombines TRBV2 with TRBJ1-2; D may be TRBD1 (6 bases). This CDR3 comprises 14 residues. CDR1 and CDR2 (germline): SNHLY, FYNNEI. V lost 4 bases to trimming and J lost 5 bases, with 14 bases between them. The CDR3 DNA reads TGTGCCAGCAGTGGGTACAGGGATGAGTATGGCTACACCTTC. Amino acid sequence: CASSGYRDEYGYTF.

V and J are TRBV18 and TRBJ1-6, with 8 bases that match TRBD1. Per the germline V gene, CDR1 is KGHSH and CDR2 is LQKENI. CDR3 length equals 15 residues. The ends lost 4 bases at V and 8 bases at J; junction bases unmatched: 7. CDR3 coding DNA: TGTGCCAGCTCACGTGACAGGGGCGCCGATTCACCCCTCCACTTT. It specifies CASSRDRGADSPLHF.

The gene calls are TRBV7-2 and TRBJ1-5; unclear D gene. Germline V gene sequence: CDR1 SGHTA, CDR2 FQGNSA. The CDR3 length is 14 residues. Trimming removed 5 bases from V and 1 base from J, with 9 bases in between. The CDR3 sequence is CASSQGRSNQPQHF. Here the CDR3 DNA reads TGTGCCAGCAGCCAAGGGAGAAGCAATCAGCCCCAGCATTTT.

The CDR3 sequence is CASSPSRRGGQYF. DNA of the CDR3: TGTGCCAGCAGTCCCAGTCGGCGGGGTGGCCAGTACTTC. V is TRBV28 and J is TRBJ2-5; tentative D call: TRBD2 (6 bases). The CDR3 length is 13 residues. V was shortened by 5 bases and J by 10 bases, with 17 bases between the two germline ends. Germline CDR1 reads MDHEN; CDR2 reads SYDVKM. Combining the CDR3 with reference TRBV28 and TRBJ2-5 gives the whole variable domain DVKVTQSSRYLVKRTGEKVFLECVQDMDHENMFWYRQDPGLGLRLIYFSYDVKMKEKGDIPEGYSVSREKKERFSLILESASTNQTSMYLCASSPSRRGGQYFGPGTRLLVL.

The table lists this clone with a few counts. This CDR3 reads CASSSSRDPTGQYF. The CDR3 coding sequence is TGTGCCAGCAGCTCTTCTCGGGATCCCACCGGGCAGTACTTC. V usage is TRBV11-2 and J usage is TRBJ2-7, with D perhaps TRBD2 (5 bases). The CDR3 consists of 14 residues. Trimming removed 4 bases at V and 9 bases at J, with 19 bases between. Germline V gives CDR1 SGHAT, CDR2 FQNNGV.

The chain carries TRBV9 and TRBJ2-1; 7 bases map to TRBD2. Germline assignment: CDR1 SGDLS and CDR2 YYNGEE. V lost 4 bases to trimming and J lost 4 bases; unmatched junction nucleotides: 11. CDR3 length: 16 residues. CDR3 bases: TGTGCCAGCAGCCACTCCGGGACTACAGCTTACAATGAGCAGTTCTTC. It encodes CASSHSGTTAYNEQFF. Variable domain in full (rest from reference TRBV9 and TRBJ2-1): DSGVTQTPKHLITATGQRVTLRCSPRSGDLSVYWYQQSLDQGLQFLIQYYNGEERAKGNILERFSAQQFPDLHSELNLSSLELGDSALYFCASSHSGTTAYNEQFFGPGTRLTVL.

V is TRBV27 and J is TRBJ2-1; weak D call: TRBD1 (5 bases). CDR1 and CDR2 (germline): MNHEY, SMNVEV (reference sequence). The CDR3 covers 14 residues. V was shortened by 0 bases and J by 5 bases, with 8 bases between the two germline ends. CDR3 in DNA: TGTGCCAGCAGTTTATCAGGGGTTCACAATGAGCAGTTCTTC. It codes for CASSLSGVHNEQFF.